This is a list of T cell receptor beta chains from one sample in a study of Graves' ophthalmopathy and Graves' hyperthyroidism. TCRdb reprocessed the multiplex PCR reads via MiXCR and lists one record per CDR3 protein. The sample holds 400,000 or so distinct CDR3 sequences, 15% seen once. What was sequenced was peripheral blood. The receptors derive from a woman aged 18-29 years with stable Graves' hyperthyroidism. The CDR3 runs from the conserved cysteine through the conserved F or W. Fields, in order: CDR3 DNA, CDR3 protein, CDR3 length, V gene, D gene, clone size, J gene. D genes are given only for firm matches. The size of a clone is reported for some rows only, either as once, few or many, or as a class for expanded clones.

cdr3_nt: TGTGCCAGCAGGCTCCGGACAGAGCTCAATTCACCCCTCCACTTT; cdr3_aa: CASRLRTELNSPLHF; cdr3_length: 15; v_call: TRBV6-1; d_call: NA; clone_size: NA; j_call: TRBJ1-6
cdr3_nt: TGTGCCAGCAGCTTAAAAAAAGGGGAGCAGGGCTTACGGCCCCAGTACTTC; cdr3_aa: CASSLKKGEQGLRPQYF; cdr3_length: 17; v_call: TRBV11-2; d_call: NA; clone_size: many; j_call: TRBJ2-5
cdr3_nt: TGCAGGGCCCCGGGGGGCAAGGATCAGCCCCAGCATTTT; cdr3_aa: CRAPGGKDQPQHF; cdr3_length: 13; v_call: TRBV20-1; d_call: NA; clone_size: many; j_call: TRBJ1-5
cdr3_nt: TGTGCCAGCAGCTTCGGAGTCCCCCTCCACTTT; cdr3_aa: CASSFGVPLHF; cdr3_length: 11; v_call: TRBV12-3/TRBV12-4; d_call: NA; clone_size: many; j_call: TRBJ1-6
cdr3_nt: TGTGCCAGCAGTTTTAGGGCGTACACTGAAGCTTTCTTT; cdr3_aa: CASSFRAYTEAFF; cdr3_length: 13; v_call: TRBV12-3/TRBV12-4; d_call: NA; clone_size: many; j_call: TRBJ1-1
cdr3_nt: TGTGCCAGCAGCTTAAGGGGACAGGGGACCTATGGCTACACCTTC; cdr3_aa: CASSLRGQGTYGYTF; cdr3_length: 15; v_call: TRBV13; d_call: TRBD1; clone_size: many; j_call: TRBJ1-2
cdr3_nt: TGTGCCAGCAGGGAAGGGACCCAGTACTTC; cdr3_aa: CASREGTQYF; cdr3_length: 10; v_call: TRBV2; d_call: NA; clone_size: many; j_call: TRBJ2-5
cdr3_nt: TGTGCCACCAGCAGAGCCCCTTCAGGGGACTATGGCTACACCTTC; cdr3_aa: CATSRAPSGDYGYTF; cdr3_length: 15; v_call: TRBV15; d_call: NA; clone_size: many; j_call: TRBJ1-2
cdr3_nt: TGTGCCAGCAGTCCCGAGGGTCCTATCTATGGCTACACCTTC; cdr3_aa: CASSPEGPIYGYTF; cdr3_length: 14; v_call: TRBV6-1; d_call: NA; clone_size: NA; j_call: TRBJ1-2
cdr3_nt: TGTGCCAGCACCATCGGACAGGGTCGGGTTCAAGCTTTCTTT; cdr3_aa: CASTIGQGRVQAFF; cdr3_length: 14; v_call: TRBV12-3/TRBV12-4; d_call: TRBD1; clone_size: many; j_call: TRBJ1-1
cdr3_nt: TGCGCCAGCAGTGAATTACTAGCGGGGCCAGGCGGTACCGGGGAGCTGTTTTTT; cdr3_aa: CASSELLAGPGGTGELFF; cdr3_length: 18; v_call: TRBV10-2; d_call: TRBD2; clone_size: many; j_call: TRBJ2-2
cdr3_nt: TGCAGTGCTAGTACCGGCCGAAAGGGGGGCTACACCTTC; cdr3_aa: CSASTGRKGGYTF; cdr3_length: 13; v_call: TRBV20-1; d_call: NA; clone_size: many; j_call: TRBJ1-2
cdr3_nt: TGTGCCAGCAGTCCGACCGTCTCGACTAGCGGGGTGAAGACCCAGTACTTC; cdr3_aa: CASSPTVSTSGVKTQYF; cdr3_length: 17; v_call: TRBV2; d_call: TRBD2; clone_size: NA; j_call: TRBJ2-5
cdr3_nt: TGTGCCAGTGTAGACAGCTACACTGAAGCTTTCTTT; cdr3_aa: CASVDSYTEAFF; cdr3_length: 12; v_call: TRBV19; d_call: NA; clone_size: many; j_call: TRBJ1-1
cdr3_nt: TGTGCCAGCAGCCCACGACAGGTCGTCCAAGAGACCCAGTACTTC; cdr3_aa: CASSPRQVVQETQYF; cdr3_length: 15; v_call: TRBV7-8; d_call: NA; clone_size: few; j_call: TRBJ2-5
cdr3_nt: TGTGCTAGTGGTTTGTCTAAGGGACAGACCTACGAGCAGTACTTC; cdr3_aa: CASGLSKGQTYEQYF; cdr3_length: 15; v_call: TRBV12-5; d_call: TRBD1; clone_size: NA; j_call: TRBJ2-7
cdr3_nt: TGTGCCAGCGAGGGAGGGGGGAAGCCTGAAGCTTTCTTT; cdr3_aa: CASEGGGKPEAFF; cdr3_length: 13; v_call: TRBV6-2/TRBV6-3; d_call: NA; clone_size: many; j_call: TRBJ1-1
cdr3_nt: TGCGCCAGCAGACCAGGGTTCACAGATACGCAGTATTTT; cdr3_aa: CASRPGFTDTQYF; cdr3_length: 13; v_call: TRBV5-1; d_call: NA; clone_size: few; j_call: TRBJ2-3
cdr3_nt: TGCGCCAGCAGCTTGTTCGGCCTTGAGGGGTACGAGCAGTACTTC; cdr3_aa: CASSLFGLEGYEQYF; cdr3_length: 15; v_call: TRBV5-1; d_call: NA; clone_size: many; j_call: TRBJ2-7
cdr3_nt: TGTGCCACCAGTGATTCAGGACAGGAGCTGTTTTTT; cdr3_aa: CATSDSGQELFF; cdr3_length: 12; v_call: TRBV24-1; d_call: NA; clone_size: many; j_call: TRBJ2-2
cdr3_nt: TGTGCCAGCTCACCAAAGGTAGTCGGACAGCAAGAGACCCAGTACTTC; cdr3_aa: CASSPKVVGQQETQYF; cdr3_length: 16; v_call: TRBV18; d_call: NA; clone_size: NA; j_call: TRBJ2-5